These 18 T cell receptor beta chains originate from one sample sequenced in a study of shared clonotypes between healthy human individuals. The repertoire was sequenced with immunoSEQ multiplex PCR; TCRdb's copy has only in-frame clones and lacks some. Among approximately 1.4 million clones listed, approximately 98% were seen once. The material sequenced was naive CD4+ T cells sorted from blood. Stated subset: CD45RA+ positively selected. The receptors were gathered from a young man in good health.

The V and J genes are TRBV19 and TRBJ2-1, with TRBD1 matching 7 bases. Unmatched junction bases numbered 10, after V lost 9 bases and J lost 8 bases. This CDR3 has 13 amino acids. Germline loops: CDR1 LNHDA, CDR2 SQIVND (reference sequence). The CDR3 DNA follows: TGTGCCAGCAAGGACAGGTCTTGGGATGAGCAGTTCTTC. This encodes CASKDRSWDEQFF.

This clone was seen a single time. The V and J genes are TRBV7-2 and TRBJ1-1, with D tentatively TRBD1 (6 bases). Germline CDR1 and CDR2: SGHTA and FQGNSA. V lost 3 bases to trimming and J lost 4 bases, with 15 bases between them. CDR3 length: 15 amino acids. CDR3 sequence (DNA): TGTGCCAGCAGCTTCTTAAGGGGGTCGGGCACTGAAGCTTTCTTT. This codes for CASSFLRGSGTEAFF.

About this clone itself: The same CDR3 can be traced to other DNA sequences in this sample. J is TRBJ1-5 and V is TRBV28, with D perhaps TRBD1 (6 bases). Germline-derived CDR1 and CDR2 are MDHEN and SYDVKM. The germline V and J ends were trimmed by 6 bases and 1 base, with 13 bases remaining between them. The CDR3 spans 15 residues. CDR3 in amino acids: CASSPQGPSNQPQHF. The CDR3 coding sequence is TGTGCCAGCAGCCCACAGGGTCCGAGCAATCAGCCCCAGCATTTT.

This clone was seen a few times. The CDR3 here is CASSLALRTLSGNLNEQFF. The CDR3 region has the DNA TGTGCCAGCAGCTTAGCGCTAAGAACTCTAAGCGGCAACCTCAATGAGCAGTTCTTC. This sequence joins TRBV7-9 and TRBJ2-1; possibly TRBD2 for D (5 bases). The germline V and J ends were trimmed by 0 bases and 6 bases, with 24 bases remaining between them. The germline gives CDR1 SEHNR, CDR2 FQNEAQ (reference sequence). The CDR3 is 19 residues long.

CDR3 protein: CASGPGGVGSYEQYF. CDR3 nucleotide sequence: TGCGCCAGCGGCCCCGGTGGGGTTGGTTCCTACGAGCAGTACTTC. The J gene is TRBJ2-7, the V gene TRBV5-1; D remains unclear. The CDR3 length is 15 residues. Germline CDR1 reads SGHRS; CDR2 reads YFSETQ. Trimming removed 7 bases at V and 1 base at J, with 18 bases between. Supplemented by reference TRBV5-1 and TRBJ2-7, the full variable domain reads KAGVTQTPRYLIKTRGQQVTLSCSPISGHRSVSWYQQTPGQGLQFLFEYFSETQRNKGNFPGRFSGRQFSNSRSEMNVSTLELGDSALYLCASGPGGVGSYEQYFGPGTRLTVT.

V is TRBV7-8 and J is TRBJ2-7; 7 bases match TRBD2. CDR3 length: 13 amino acids. Looked up from germline, CDR1 is SGHVS and CDR2 is FQNEAQ. With V trimmed by 3 bases and J by 7 bases, 6 bases remained unmatched. This chain's CDR3 is CASSFEGEGEQYF. Written as DNA, the CDR3 is TGTGCCAGCAGCTTCGAAGGGGAGGGGGAGCAGTACTTC.

A single count supports this clone. The chain couples TRBV7-8 to TRBJ2-7, with 7 nucleotides matching TRBD1. Germline V lookup: CDR1 SGHVS, CDR2 FQNEAQ. The CDR3 has 14 amino acids. V dropped 5 bases and J dropped 4; count of bases not matched to a gene: 8. CDR3 nucleotide sequence: TGTGCCAGCAGCCCGACAGGGACCAAATACGAGCAGTACTTC. Protein: CASSPTGTKYEQYF.

The chain has TRBV5-1 and TRBJ2-1; the D gene is possibly TRBD1 (6 bases). The CDR3 spans 15 residues. V was clipped by 2 bases and J by 5 bases, with 14 bases between them. Germline CDR1 is SGHRS and CDR2 is YFSETQ. The CDR3 region has the DNA TGCGCCAGCAGCTTCCCGACGGACAGTAACAATGAGCAGTTCTTC. It encodes CASSFPTDSNNEQFF.

The chain carries TRBV6-5 and TRBJ2-7; D is possibly TRBD1 or TRBD2 (5 bases each). Germline-derived CDR1 and CDR2 are MNHEY and SVGAGI. V dropped 0 bases and J dropped 3 bases, with 15 bases sitting between them. The CDR3 is made up of 16 amino acids. The CDR3 bases are TGTGCCAGCAGTTACTCGTCTAGGGACGGGGACTACGAGCAGTACTTC. Translating gives CASSYSSRDGDYEQYF.

The rearrangement uses TRBV11-2 and TRBJ1-4; D is unclear. The CDR3 spans 13 residues. Trimming removed 5 bases from V and 7 bases from J, with 11 bases in between. CDR1 and CDR2 from the germline V gene are SGHAT and FQNNGV. The CDR3: CASSPRYIEKLFF. CDR3 DNA: TGTGCCAGCAGCCCCCGTTACATTGAAAAACTGTTTTTT. The full variable domain, with the rest looked up from reference TRBV11-2 and TRBJ1-4, is EAGVAQSPRYKIIEKRQSVAFWCNPISGHATLYWYQQILGQGPKLLIQFQNNGVVDDSQLPKDRFSAERLKGVDSTLKIQPAKLEDSAVYLCASSPRYIEKLFFGSGTQLSVL.

The gene calls are TRBV7-2 and TRBJ2-7; D possibly corresponds to TRBD1 (6 bases). CDR3 size: 13 residues. From germline, CDR1 is SGHTA and CDR2 FQGNSA. The ends were cut back, 5 bases at V and 6 bases at J, with 14 bases in the middle. Written as DNA, the CDR3 is TGTGCCAGCAGCGTAGGACAGTTTACCGAGCAGTACTTC. Protein product: CASSVGQFTEQYF.

The chain combines TRBV18 with TRBJ2-7; TRBD1 matches at 7 bases. V trimming: 4 bases; J trimming: 2 bases; junction bases outside the gene matches: 5. The CDR3 consists of 14 residues. The V gene's germline CDR1 is KGHSH and CDR2 LQKENI. CDR3 bases: TGTGCCAGCTCACAGCCGGGACAGCCCTACGAGCAGTACTTC. Translating it yields CASSQPGQPYEQYF.

This rearrangement joins TRBV9 to TRBJ2-3, with a weak D call TRBD2 (6 bases). V dropped 3 bases and J dropped 6 bases, with 11 bases sitting between them. The germline V gene encodes CDR1 SGDLS and CDR2 YYNGEE. CDR3 length: 13 amino acids. DNA for the CDR3: TGTGCCAGCAGCGGGGACTTTTCGGATACGCAGTATTTT. It codes for CASSGDFSDTQYF.

About this clone itself: The sample carries other DNA sequences with the same CDR3. This chain connects TRBV29-1 to TRBJ2-7; 8 bases line up with TRBD1. CDR1 is SQVTM, CDR2 ANQGSEA, per germline. V gave up 4 bases and J gave up 3 bases; unmatched junction bases: 2. The CDR3 is made up of 12 amino acids. The CDR3 sequence: CSVGGTGYEQYF. In nucleotides, the CDR3 is TGCAGCGTTGGGGGGACAGGCTACGAGCAGTACTTC.

This rearrangement joins TRBV29-1 to TRBJ2-7; the D call may be TRBD1 or TRBD2 (6 bases each). The CDR3 runs to 11 residues. The germline CDR1 and CDR2 sequences are SQVTM and ANQGSEA. V dropped 7 bases and J dropped 2 bases, with 9 bases sitting between them. The CDR3 loop is CSAGGTYEQYF. The CDR3 DNA reads TGCAGCGCCGGGGGCACCTACGAGCAGTACTTC.

The chain combines TRBV4-1 with TRBJ1-5, with 7 nucleotides matching TRBD1. Germline-derived CDR1 and CDR2 are MGHRA and YSYEKL. V shed 2 bases and J 2 bases; nucleotides not matched to a gene: 12. This CDR3 region has 18 residues. CDR3 loop: CASSQFPPTGIGNQPQHF. As DNA, the CDR3 is TGCGCCAGCAGCCAATTCCCCCCGACAGGGATTGGCAATCAGCCCCAGCATTTT.

This chain joins TRBV11-2 and TRBJ2-7; no firm D call. The germline V and J ends were trimmed by 6 bases and 3 bases, with 12 bases remaining between them. This CDR3 region has 13 residues. Germline loops: CDR1 SGHAT, CDR2 FQNNGV. The DNA of the CDR3 is TGTGCCAGCAGACTACTAAGGAGCTACGAGCAGTACTTC. Its protein product is CASRLLRSYEQYF.

The chain links TRBV9 to TRBJ2-1; no clear D. Germline CDR1 is SGDLS and CDR2 is YYNGEE. This CDR3 region has 15 residues. The V and J ends lost 0 bases and 5 bases respectively, with 12 bases between them. The CDR3 here is CASSVVGNPHNEQFF. In nucleotides, the CDR3 is TGTGCCAGCAGCGTAGTAGGGAATCCCCACAATGAGCAGTTCTTC.